Each of the 22 T cell receptor beta chains below was sequenced from the same sample in a study of blood T cell repertoires in COVID-19. Profiling relied on immunoSEQ multiplex PCR, and the TCRdb table lists in-frame clones only, not all of them. The sample comprises about 270,000 clones, approximately 91% of which are singletons, and approximately 2.6% rests with the top ten. Sequencing was done on a sample of peripheral blood. Source of these receptors: a person between 18 and 30 years old with COVID-19, enrolled during active disease.

The V and J genes are TRBV19 and TRBJ2-1; TRBD2 matches 8 bases. Germline V gives CDR1 LNHDA, CDR2 SQIVND (reference sequence). This CDR3 is built from 17 residues. Trimming at V came to 5 bases and at J to 0 bases, leaving 9 bases not matched to a gene. This CDR3 reads CASSPYSLAASYNEQFF. As DNA, the CDR3 is TGTGCCAGTAGTCCGTACTCACTAGCGGCCTCCTACAATGAGCAGTTCTTC. Full variable domain (remainder filled in from reference TRBV19 and TRBJ2-1): DGGITQSPKYLFRKEGQNVTLSCEQNLNHDAMYWYRQDPGQGLRLIYYSQIVNDFQKGDIAEGYSVSREKKESFPLTVTSAQKNPTAFYLCASSPYSLAASYNEQFFGPGTRLTVL.

The chain carries TRBV6-5 and TRBJ2-5; 11 bases match TRBD2. This CDR3 comprises 16 residues. Looked up from germline, CDR1 is MNHEY and CDR2 is SVGAGI. V shed 0 bases, J shed 2 bases, and the junction held 2 bases outside the gene matches. Written as DNA, the CDR3 is TGTGCCAGCAGTTACTCCACTAGCGGGAGTCAAGAGACCCAGTACTTC. Its protein product is CASSYSTSGSQETQYF.

The chain links TRBV18 to TRBJ2-7, with TRBD1 identical over 8 bases. Trimming removed 3 bases from V and 3 bases from J; junction bases left unmatched: 1. The CDR3 extends over 13 amino acids. In germline, CDR1 is KGHSH, CDR2 LQKENI. The CDR3 bases are TGTGCCAGCTCACCGGGACAGGTCTACGAGCAGTACTTC. It encodes CASSPGQVYEQYF.

V and J are TRBV7-9 and TRBJ2-1; no reliable D call. Trimming cost V 0 bases and J 9 bases, with 12 bases left between them. CDR3 length equals 14 residues. CDR1 SEHNR and CDR2 FQNEAQ come from the germline V gene (reference sequence). In DNA form, the CDR3 reads TGTGCCAGCAGCTTAGCGTATCAAGCATTTGAGCAGTTCTTC. Translated, it gives CASSLAYQAFEQFF.

The chain joins TRBV2 to TRBJ2-1; D is possibly TRBD2 (6 bases). The germline V and J ends were trimmed by 4 bases and 8 bases, with 21 bases remaining between them. Germline V gives CDR1 SNHLY, CDR2 FYNNEI. This CDR3 region has 16 residues. The CDR3 DNA reads TGTGCCAGCAGTGGTTCGTTCGGGACTGGCATCCATGAGCAGTTCTTC. This codes for CASSGSFGTGIHEQFF.

This clone appeared once. V gene TRBV19 combines with J gene TRBJ2-2; no definite D call. Trimming cost V 3 bases and J 1 base, with 6 bases left between them. Germline loops: CDR1 LNHDA, CDR2 SQIVND (reference sequence). CDR3 length: 14 residues. CDR3 bases: TGTGCCAGTAGTATTATTAGGAACACCGGGGAGCTGTTTTTT. Protein sequence: CASSIIRNTGELFF.

This chain uses TRBV5-6 with TRBJ2-7, with D perhaps matching TRBD2 (9 bases). Deletions cut 0 bases from V and 7 bases from J, with 20 bases between. The CDR3 has 16 residues. Germline assignment: CDR1 SGHDT and CDR2 YYEEEE. The CDR3 nucleotides are TGTGCCAGCAGCTTGGGTAGGCTAGCGGGACAGGAAGAGCAGTACTTC. This translates into CASSLGRLAGQEEQYF. Full variable domain (rest looked up from reference TRBV5-6 and TRBJ2-7): DAGVTQSPTHLIKTRGQQVTLRCSPKSGHDTVSWYQQALGQGPQFIFQYYEEEERQRGNFPDRFSGHQFPNYSSELNVNALLLGDSALYLCASSLGRLAGQEEQYFGPGTRLTVT.

The rearrangement uses TRBV19 and TRBJ2-1; TRBD1 is a possible D gene (5 bases). Germline loops: CDR1 LNHDA, CDR2 SQIVND (reference sequence). CDR3 length: 13 residues. V was clipped by 7 bases and J by 7 bases, with 14 bases between them. The CDR3 reads CASTTGTINEQFF. CDR3 DNA: TGTGCCAGTACCACAGGAACAATAAATGAGCAGTTCTTC.

This clone has at least ten counts. V gene TRBV5-1 combines with J gene TRBJ1-1, with D possibly TRBD1 on 6 matching bases. CDR3 length equals 14 residues. V was pared by 6 bases and J by 0 bases, with 12 bases between. From germline, CDR1 is SGHRS and CDR2 YFSETQ. The CDR3 reads CASTGGALNTEAFF. For the CDR3, the DNA is TGCGCCAGCACGGGGGGCGCCTTGAACACTGAAGCTTTCTTT.

This clone was recorded once. The chain links TRBV27 to TRBJ2-7; 7 bases match TRBD1. CDR1 MNHEY and CDR2 SMNVEV come from the germline V gene (reference sequence). The CDR3 contains 14 residues. V shed 6 bases, J shed 1 base, and the junction held 6 bases outside the gene matches. CDR3 coding DNA: TGTGCCAGCAGCAACCGGGACAGTTCCTACGAGCAGTACTTC. It codes for CASSNRDSSYEQYF.

The CDR3 nucleotides read TGTGCCAGCAGCCCAACCTCTTGGACAGGGACAGCGTATGGCTACACCTTC. The encoded protein is CASSPTSWTGTAYGYTF. The rearrangement uses TRBV11-2 and TRBJ1-2; 8 positions match TRBD1. This CDR3 has 17 residues. Germline assignment: CDR1 SGHAT and CDR2 FQNNGV. The ends lost 5 bases at V and 5 bases at J; junction bases unmatched: 16.

This clone was seen only once. The chain carries TRBV9 and TRBJ2-1, with a possible D match to TRBD1 (6 bases). The CDR3 has 14 residues. V was shortened by 4 bases and J by 3 bases, with 11 bases between the two germline ends. CDR1 SGDLS and CDR2 YYNGEE come from the germline V gene. The CDR3 is CASSPGQSYNEQFF. Here the CDR3 DNA reads TGTGCCAGCAGCCCCGGACAGAGCTACAATGAGCAGTTCTTC.

The gene calls are TRBV9 and TRBJ2-1; TRBD1 is a possible D gene (5 bases). This CDR3 is built from 15 residues. V lost 0 bases, J lost 5 bases, and 12 bases lay in between. Germline V lookup: CDR1 SGDLS, CDR2 YYNGEE. CDR3 DNA: TGTGCCAGCAGCGTAGAGGGGCTTTCGGACAATGAGCAGTTCTTC. Translation: CASSVEGLSDNEQFF.

The genes are TRBV7-2 and TRBJ2-4; no clear D. Looked up from germline, CDR1 is SGHTA and CDR2 is FQGNSA. The CDR3 loop spans 17 amino acids. Trimming removed 1 base at V and 1 base at J, with 14 bases between. Here the CDR3 reads CASSLEYTRSAKNIQYF. In DNA form, the CDR3 reads TGTGCCAGCAGCTTAGAATACACACGTTCCGCCAAAAACATTCAGTACTTC.

The CDR3 region is CASSGSSSGSWYNEQFF. CDR3 DNA sequence: TGTGCCAGCAGCGGATCTTCTAGCGGGAGTTGGTACAATGAGCAGTTCTTC. V is TRBV9 and J is TRBJ2-1; 10 nucleotides agree with TRBD2. This CDR3 spans 17 amino acids. The V and J ends lost 3 bases and 4 bases, in that order; junction bases with no gene match: 10. Germline V gives CDR1 SGDLS, CDR2 YYNGEE.

This clone was seen once. This chain uses TRBV3-1 (or the pseudogene TRBV3-2) with TRBJ2-1; 9 nucleotides match TRBD2. CDR1 is LGHDT and CDR2 is YNNKEL in the germline V gene (reference sequence). V gave up 1 base and J gave up 8 bases; unmatched junction bases: 3. This CDR3 spans 14 amino acids. CDR3 sequence: CASSQGLAGDEQFF. DNA of the CDR3: TGTGCCAGCAGCCAAGGATTAGCGGGAGATGAGCAGTTCTTC.

This chain connects TRBV5-1 to TRBJ2-1; no clear D. The CDR3 has 12 residues. Germline CDR1 is SGHRS and CDR2 is YFSETQ. Trimming took 5 bases from V and 7 from J, leaving 10 bases between them. CDR3 nucleotides: TGCGCCAGCAGATCGCTAGAGAATGAGCAGTTCTTC. Translated, it gives CASRSLENEQFF.

The chain has TRBV9 and TRBJ2-2, with 7 bases that match TRBD2. Germline values: CDR1 SGDLS, CDR2 YYNGEE. The CDR3 has 17 amino acids. After removal of 4 bases from V and 0 bases from J, the junction contained 9 bases not matched to a gene. Here the CDR3 DNA reads TGTGCCAGCAGCCCCGGACTAGGAACTGCGAACACCGGGGAGCTGTTTTTT. Translated, it gives CASSPGLGTANTGELFF.

The chain recombines TRBV3-1 (or the pseudogene TRBV3-2) with TRBJ1-2; perhaps TRBD1 as D (5 bases). CDR1 LGHDT and CDR2 YNNKEL come from the germline V gene (reference sequence). V was trimmed by 1 base and J by 3 bases, leaving 12 bases between them. The CDR3 is 15 residues long. CDR3 region: CASSQGQSLYYGYTF. CDR3 coding DNA: TGTGCCAGCAGCCAAGGACAGAGCCTATACTATGGCTACACCTTC.

The chain recombines TRBV25-1 with TRBJ2-7, with D possibly being TRBD2 (6 bases). The CDR3 covers 13 residues. Trimming removed 4 bases from V and 2 bases from J, with 9 bases in between. Germline-derived CDR1 and CDR2 are MGHDK and SYGVNS. This CDR3 reads CASSGGTAYEQYF. The CDR3 DNA sequence: TGTGCCAGCAGTGGGGGGACTGCCTACGAGCAGTACTTC.

V is TRBV2 and J is TRBJ1-4; D gene ambiguous. V lost 2 bases and J lost 10, with 17 bases in between. This CDR3 has 15 residues. From germline, CDR1 is SNHLY and CDR2 FYNNEI. The CDR3 loop reads CASSERRVGLVKLFF. The CDR3 DNA sequence: TGTGCCAGCAGTGAAAGGCGGGTTGGGTTGGTAAAACTGTTTTTT.

The V and J genes are TRBV18 and TRBJ1-6, with a tentative D call TRBD1 (5 bases). Germline V CDR1 and CDR2: KGHSH, LQKENI. This CDR3 contains 16 residues. The V and J ends lost 1 base and 7 bases respectively, with 14 bases between them. CDR3 loop: CASSPRSQGGNSPLHF. CDR3 coding DNA: TGTGCCAGCTCACCACGTTCGCAGGGAGGGAATTCACCCCTCCACTTT.